The 7 T cell receptor beta chains in this list originate from one sample, sequenced in a study of T cells after yellow fever vaccination. Using its own MiXCR run on the 5' RACE reads, TCRdb lists one record per CDR3 protein. The repertoire holds about 220,000 distinct CDR3 sequences, with approximately 3% as singletons. Sample: CD4+ T cells sorted from PBMCs, taken 10 days after the yellow fever booster vaccination. These receptors were taken from a man younger than 35 who received the YFV17D yellow fever vaccine.

In this sample, this clonotype turned up many times. The chain carries TRBV19 and TRBJ2-5; D not certain. Germline V gene sequence: CDR1 LNHDA, CDR2 SQIVND (reference sequence). The CDR3 contains 15 residues. With 10 bases removed from V and 5 bases from J, the gap between germline ends came to 23 bases. The chain's CDR3 is CATQSLRPHRETQYF. The CDR3 nucleotides are TGTGCCACCCAAAGCCTGAGACCCCATCGGGAGACCCAGTACTTC.

The chain is built from TRBV7-2 and TRBJ2-3; D is unclear. Trimming removed 2 bases from V and 0 bases from J, with 18 bases in between. CDR3 length: 18 amino acids. Germline V CDR1 and CDR2: SGHTA, FQGNSA. CDR3 residues: CASSLPGLALDSTDTQYF. The DNA of the CDR3 is TGTGCCAGCAGCTTACCCGGGCTCGCTCTCGATAGCACAGATACGCAGTATTTT.

This clonotype has a count of ten or more. The V gene is TRBV10-3, the J gene TRBJ1-2; 8 bases match TRBD1. V trimming: 6 bases; J trimming: 7 bases; junction bases outside the gene matches: 4. CDR1 ENHRY and CDR2 SYGVKD come from the germline V gene. The CDR3 extends over 12 amino acids. The CDR3 DNA reads TGTGCCATCAGGAAGGACAGGGCTGGCTACACCTTC. Translation gives CAIRKDRAGYTF.

The rearrangement links TRBV19 to TRBJ2-3; 8 bases are shared with TRBD2. The CDR3 extends over 17 amino acids. Germline V lookup: CDR1 LNHDA, CDR2 SQIVND (reference sequence). After removal of 4 bases from V and 4 bases from J, the junction contained 13 bases not matched to a gene. CDR3 nucleotide sequence: TGTGCCAGTAGTAACCATTACGGGACTAGTCGACCAGATACGCAGTATTTT. Its translation: CASSNHYGTSRPDTQYF. Variable domain in full (rest from reference TRBV19 and TRBJ2-3): DGGITQSPKYLFRKEGQNVTLSCEQNLNHDAMYWYRQDPGQGLRLIYYSQIVNDFQKGDIAEGYSVSREKKESFPLTVTSAQKNPTAFYLCASSNHYGTSRPDTQYFGPGTRLTVL.

This clonotype occurred many times. V and J are TRBV24-1 and TRBJ1-5, with 7 positions matching TRBD1. J lost 4 bases, V lost 7 bases, and 0 bases had no gene match. This CDR3 is built from 12 residues. CDR1 is KGHDR and CDR2 is SFDVKD in the germline V gene. CDR3 sequence: CATRGQNQPQHF. As DNA, the CDR3 is TGTGCCACCAGGGGACAGAATCAGCCCCAGCATTTT.

This clonotype was observed many times. For the CDR3, the DNA is TGTGCCAGCAGCCGCTACGGGACAGAGTATGGCTACACCTTC. Protein sequence: CASSRYGTEYGYTF. The chain recombines TRBV3-1 with TRBJ1-2; 7 bases line up with TRBD1. The CDR3 length is 14 residues. V shed 4 bases, J shed 5 bases, and the junction held 7 bases outside the gene matches. Germline values: CDR1 LGHDT, CDR2 YNNKEL (reference sequence).

This clonotype was recorded many times. CDR3 DNA: TGCGCCAGCAGCCTCGCGCTCGGAAGACGGACTAACACTGAAGCTTTCTTT. It is translated as CASSLALGRRTNTEAFF. The chain combines TRBV5-1 with TRBJ1-1; D uncertain. The CDR3 extends over 17 amino acids. Trimming stripped 4 bases from V and 2 bases from J, with 21 bases between. From germline, CDR1 is SGHRS and CDR2 YFSETQ.